The sequence of this TCR beta chain was determined in a study of blood T cell repertoires in COVID-19. The V end was cut by 3 bases, the J end by 5 bases, with 12 bases between. The CDR3 length is 14 residues. CDR1 SNHLY and CDR2 FYNNEI come from the germline V gene. Source study methods: Amplification of reference gene primers was used by the study to estimate nucleated cell counts. Sequenced by immunoSEQ multiplex PCR; TCRdb stores in-frame clones only, minus some. V, J and clone size are those of that table, while D and trimming were read from the DNA. The sample lists 100,000 to 110,000 clones; just over 90% were seen once.

The sequence was collected from a man aged 45-65 years with active COVID-19. The sample consisted of peripheral blood. V is TRBV2 and J is TRBJ2-3; TRBD2 might be the D (5 bases). CDR3 residues: CASSDGPAGDTQYF. CDR3 nucleotide sequence: TGTGCCAGCAGTGACGGCCCTGCGGGAGATACGCAGTATTTT.